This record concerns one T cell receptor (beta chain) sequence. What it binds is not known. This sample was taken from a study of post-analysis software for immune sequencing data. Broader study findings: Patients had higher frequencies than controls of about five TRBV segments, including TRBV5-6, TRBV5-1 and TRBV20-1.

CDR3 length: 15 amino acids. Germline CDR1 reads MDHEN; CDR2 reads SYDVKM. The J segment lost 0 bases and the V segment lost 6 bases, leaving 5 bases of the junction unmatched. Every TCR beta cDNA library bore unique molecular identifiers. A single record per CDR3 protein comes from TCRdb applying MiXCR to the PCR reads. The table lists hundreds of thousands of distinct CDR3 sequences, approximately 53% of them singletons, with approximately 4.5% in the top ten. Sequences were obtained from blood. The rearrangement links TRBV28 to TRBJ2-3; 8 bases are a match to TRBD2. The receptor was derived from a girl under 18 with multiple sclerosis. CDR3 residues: CASRGAGASTDTQYF. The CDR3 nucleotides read TGTGCCAGCAGGGGAGCGGGGGCAAGCACAGATACGCAGTATTTT.